This T cell receptor (beta chain) came from a study of T-cell reconstitution after alpha-beta-depleted transplantation in children (dated by TCRdb to between 2015 and 2016). Regarding the study in general: Using TCR repertoire profiling, the study quantitatively followed how T-cell immune reconstitution unfolded in children after TCRalphabeta/CD19-depleted allogeneic hematopoietic cell transplantation.

The library was made by PCR. The instrument given in TCRdb is Illumina HiSeq 2500. TCR library preparation used molecular barcoding, with unique molecular identifiers applied to normalize quantification of the TCRbeta repertoire. TCRdb reprocessing: public reads trimmed at Q25 with fastp, clones called with MiXCR, in-frame beta chains kept. Identical CDR3 proteins give one entry, which carries the most common genes and DNA. The sample table holds about 340,000 distinct CDR3 sequences, of which 10% to 15% were seen once. 4% to 5.5% of the sample belongs to the ten largest clones. This clonotype was observed a few times. Its cognate antigen has yet to be identified. No base qualities exist here, and no much larger clone lies one base off it. V sheds 7 bases and J sheds 0 bases, leaving 10 bases between their ends. The germline V gene gives CDR1 as SQVTM and CDR2 as ANQGSEA. The CDR3 starts with the cysteine, ends with the phenylalanine, and has 14 residues. The CDR3 DNA has 42 bases and is translated from base 1.

The chain employs TRBV29-1 and TRBJ2-6; the D gene assignment is ambiguous. Sequencing was performed on PBMCs, taken from the stem cell graft. This TCR was recovered from a human donor who donated a stem cell graft to a child with Fanconi anemia. The sequenced DNA: TGCAGCGCCTACTTGAGCTCTGGGGCCAACGTCCTGACTTTC. This is translated as CSAYLSSGANVLTF.